The 18 T cell receptor beta chains listed next were all sequenced from one sample in a study of tumor-infiltrating lymphocytes in primary liver carcinoma. RNA isolated from unsorted whole blood supplied the blood RNA, with germline DNA also extracted. Total RNA amounting to roughly 480 ng was the source from which TCR beta cDNA was made with a constant-region primer. Construction of TCR beta libraries relied on three successive nested multiplex PCR rounds employing slightly modified ARM-PCR. A C-beta reverse primer and TRBV1-TRBV30 forward primers served in each of the first two PCR rounds, at 10 cycles apiece. Using its own MiXCR run on the multiplex PCR reads, TCRdb lists one record per CDR3 protein. The repertoire holds 150,000 to 200,000 distinct CDR3 sequences, with approximately 64% as singletons. Sequenced material: peripheral blood. All receptors derive from a woman in her sixties or seventies with primary liver carcinoma and hepatitis B virus infection.

As concerns this clonotype: It may be a read error: a sequence one base away is much more abundant. The chain couples TRBV7-9 to TRBJ2-3, with 7 bases fitting TRBD2. The CDR3 loop spans 12 amino acids. Germline V gene lookup returns CDR1 SEHNR and CDR2 FQNEAQ (reference sequence). CDR3 DNA sequence: TGTGTCAGCAGAGGACTAGGAGATACGCAGTATTTT. Its protein is CVSRGLGDTQYF.

This clonotype was seen many times. The chain carries TRBV29-1 and TRBJ2-5, with D hard to call. Germline loops: CDR1 SQVTM, CDR2 ANQGSEA. This CDR3 comprises 13 residues. The germline V and J ends were trimmed by 3 bases and 5 bases, with 13 bases remaining between them. Here the CDR3 DNA reads TGCAGCGTTGACGTCGACAATAAGGAGACCCAGTACTTC. Its translation is CSVDVDNKETQYF.

Concerning this clonotype itself: One end of the junction does not line up with germline, which may come from a read error. The rearrangement uses TRBV7-9 and TRBJ2-6, with D possibly TRBD1 on 5 matching bases. The CDR3 runs to 18 residues. Germline loops: CDR1 SEHNR, CDR2 FQNEAQ (reference sequence). CDR3 loop: CASSLRDSLLFGANILTF. Written as DNA, the CDR3 is TGTGCCAGCAGCTTAAGAGACTCACTTCTCTTTGGGGCCAACATCCTGACTTTC.

This clonotype was observed many times. This rearrangement joins TRBV7-9 to TRBJ2-5; 9 bases match TRBD1. The CDR3 is 18 residues long. Losses at the gene ends were 1 base for V and 3 bases for J; bases not matched to a gene: 12. Germline V gives CDR1 SEHNR, CDR2 FQNEAQ (reference sequence). The DNA for the CDR3 is TGTGCCAGCAGCTTAGTCCGGTTGGGGGACAGGGAGGAAGAGACCCAGTACTTC. Its protein is CASSLVRLGDREEETQYF.

This clonotype was recorded at least ten times. The J gene is TRBJ2-5, the V gene TRBV6-1; 7 bases match TRBD1. The CDR3 runs to 13 residues. CDR1 is MNHNS and CDR2 is SASEGT in the germline V gene. Trimming removed 6 bases from V and 6 bases from J; junction bases left unmatched: 7. The CDR3 loop reads CASSQQGIQTQYF. The CDR3 DNA reads as TGTGCCAGCAGCCAACAGGGGATCCAGACCCAGTACTTC.

The chain is built from TRBV4-2 and TRBJ1-1; D ambiguous. V lost 3 bases and J 7 bases, leaving 9 bases between the germline ends. Looked up from germline, CDR1 is LGHNA and CDR2 is YNFKEQ. This CDR3 is 12 amino acids long. CDR3 residues: CASSHRGIEAFF. The CDR3 nucleotides read TGTGCCAGCAGCCATCGTGGCATTGAAGCTTTCTTT.

Worth noting for this clonotype: One junction end disagrees with the germline gene, perhaps due to a read error. V gene TRBV11-2 combines with J gene TRBJ2-2; D unresolved. The germline V gene encodes CDR1 SGHAT and CDR2 FQNNGV. The CDR3 loop spans 16 amino acids. The CDR3 reads CASSHTHGSKTGELFF. The CDR3 nucleotides are TGTGCCAGCAGCCATACACATGGATCGAAGACCGGGGAGCTGTTTTTT.

This clonotype was counted between two and nine times. V usage is TRBV5-1 and J usage is TRBJ2-5; no firm D call. This CDR3 comprises 15 residues. Per germline, CDR1 SGHRS and CDR2 YFSETQ. The ends were cut back, 1 base at V and 0 bases at J, with 10 bases in the middle. The CDR3 reads CASSLTQDHQETQYF. As DNA, the CDR3 is TGCGCCAGCAGCTTGACTCAAGACCACCAAGAGACCCAGTACTTC.

This clonotype has a count of ten or more. This chain links TRBV30 with TRBJ2-7; D gene ambiguous. Germline V gene lookup returns CDR1 GTSNPN and CDR2 SVGIG (reference sequence). Trimming cost V 0 bases and J 6 bases, with 9 bases left between them. The CDR3 consists of 12 residues. The CDR3 DNA reads TGTGCCTGGAGTGTATCGGGTATCGAGCAGTACTTC. Amino acid sequence: CAWSVSGIEQYF.

As to this clonotype: With a much larger clone just one base away, this may be a read error. V gene TRBV6-5 combines with J gene TRBJ1-1, with a weak D call TRBD1 (6 bases). Germline-derived CDR1 and CDR2 are MNHEY and SVGAGI. The CDR3 length is 15 residues. CDR3 coding DNA: TGTGCCAGCAGTTACTATGGGGGGGCGAGGACTGAAGTTTTCTTT. Translated: CASSYYGGARTEVFF.

Turning to this clonotype: It may be a read error: a sequence one base away is much more abundant. This chain links TRBV29-1 with TRBJ2-1; 7 bases are a match to TRBD2. Germline lookup yields CDR1 SQVTM and CDR2 ANQGSEA. The V and J ends lost 0 bases and 2 bases, in that order; junction bases with no gene match: 7. The CDR3 runs to 16 residues. CDR3 loop: CSVEDQRLAAYNEQFF. CDR3 DNA: TGCAGCGTTGAAGATCAAAGGCTAGCGGCCTACAATGAGCAGTTCTTC.

The table lists this clonotype with a count of one. The junction and the germline gene differ at one end; a read error may be behind it. The V gene is TRBV10-3, the J gene TRBJ2-1; D gene ambiguous. The CDR3 has 14 residues. Germline V lookup: CDR1 ENHRY, CDR2 SYGVKD. The DNA of the CDR3 is TGTGCCACCCGATTTCAAAGTTCCTACAATGAGCACTTCTTC. Translated, it gives CATRFQSSYNEHFF.

Note on this clonotype: A much larger clone sits a single nucleotide away, making a read error possible. The chain is built from TRBV29-1 and TRBJ1-2, with no clear D. There are 13 residues in the CDR3. The germline V gene has CDR1 SQVTM and CDR2 ANQGSEA. Trimming shortened V by 6 bases and J by 2 bases, and 13 bases separated the two germline ends. CDR3 sequence: CSVVLEQNYGYTF. CDR3 DNA sequence: TGCAGCGTAGTTTTGGAGCAGAACTATGGCTACACCTTC.

The rearrangement joins TRBV2 to TRBJ2-1; 12 positions agree with TRBD2. The J segment lost 1 base and the V segment lost 1 base, leaving 5 bases of the junction unmatched. The CDR3 is 18 residues long. Germline CDR1 SNHLY, CDR2 FYNNEI. The CDR3: CASSEGLAGGPSYNEQFF. In nucleotides, the CDR3 is TGTGCCAGCAGTGAAGGGCTAGCGGGAGGGCCTTCCTACAATGAGCAGTTCTTC.

Comment on this clonotype: A much larger clone differs from this one at a single base, so this may be a read error. V is TRBV6-5 and J is TRBJ1-5; possibly TRBD1 for D (5 bases). Germline CDR1 is MNHEY and CDR2 is SVGAGI. Deletions cut 4 bases from V and 5 bases from J, with 9 bases between. The CDR3 is made up of 13 amino acids. In DNA form, the CDR3 reads TGTGCCAGCAGTTGTGGGGCGTATCAGCCCCAGCATTTT. The encoded protein is CASSCGAYQPQHF.

Of note for this clonotype: A single base separates this from a much larger clone, so it may be a read error. This chain links TRBV10-1 with TRBJ2-1, with D tentatively TRBD2 (6 bases). This CDR3 region has 15 residues. Germline V gene lookup returns CDR1 WNHNN and CDR2 SYGVQD (reference sequence). In nucleotides, the CDR3 is TGCTCCAGCAGTGGAAGGCGGGATGGGTGGAATGAGCAGTTCTTC. Translated, it gives CSSSGRRDGWNEQFF.

Details on this clonotype: This CDR3 fails to terminate in the conserved phenylalanine or tryptophan, so it likely reflects a read error. The DNA is omitted, as the CDR3 cannot be located on it reliably, and the CDR3 follows TCRdb's listing. This rearrangement joins TRBV1 to TRBJ2-3; TRBD2 is the table's D call, not checked against the DNA. TRBV1 is labeled a pseudogene. Termini included, the CDR3 measures 15 amino acids. CDR3 in amino acids: CTSGRDSSLTDTQYL.

This clonotype was detected many times. This chain joins TRBV6-6 and TRBJ2-7; 11 bases agree with TRBD2. CDR1 is MNHNY and CDR2 is SVGAGI in the germline V gene (reference sequence). The CDR3 length is 14 residues. The V gene end was trimmed by 5 bases and the J gene end by 7 bases; junction bases not matched to a gene: 7. The CDR3: CASSVAGGPFEQYF. As DNA, the CDR3 is TGTGCCAGCAGTGTAGCGGGAGGGCCTTTTGAGCAGTACTTC.